These T cell receptor beta chains were read from a single sample in a study of shared clonotypes between healthy human individuals. Using immunoSEQ multiplex PCR, the repertoire was profiled, and TCRdb retains in-frame clones only, with some absent. The table has about 2 million clones, 95% seen once. Sample: naive CD4+ T cells sorted from blood. The receptors here all came from a man between 18 and 35 years old in good health. Both conserved end residues are part of each CDR3. Each record gives: V gene, J gene, clone size, CDR3 length, D gene, CDR3 protein, CDR3 DNA. D genes are given only for firm matches. Expanded clones get a size class; other rows say once, few or many, or leave the size out.

>TRBV28|TRBJ1-5|.|15|.
CASSLIGRANQPQHF
TGTGCCAGCAGTTTGATAGGACGGGCCAATCAGCCCCAGCATTTT
>TRBV5-4|TRBJ1-1|.|16|.
CASSFDVGQLNTEAFF
TGTGCCAGCAGCTTCGATGTGGGACAACTGAACACTGAAGCTTTCTTT
>TRBV6-5|TRBJ1-2|.|12|TRBD1
CATTRGDYGYTF
TGTGCCACCACCAGGGGGGATTATGGCTACACCTTC
>TRBV2|TRBJ2-1|.|15|TRBD1
CASSADRGAYNEQFF
TGTGCCAGCAGTGCCGACAGGGGAGCTTACAATGAGCAGTTCTTC
>TRBV5-6|TRBJ1-5|once|15|.
CASSSARDGNQPQHF
TGTGCCAGCAGCTCGGCCCGGGACGGGAATCAGCCCCAGCATTTT
>TRBV5-1|TRBJ1-2|.|17|.
CASSPALSTENSYGYTF
TGCGCCAGCAGCCCGGCTCTGTCGACAGAGAACTCCTATGGCTACACCTTC
>TRBV27|TRBJ2-7|.|13|.
CASSLWGAGEQYF
TGTGCCAGCAGTTTATGGGGGGCTGGGGAGCAGTACTTC
>TRBV9|TRBJ1-2|.|13|.
CASSVDPGTGYTF
TGTGCCAGCAGCGTAGACCCGGGGACAGGCTACACCTTC
>TRBV10-3|TRBJ2-7|.|13|.
CAITPGGAHEQYF
TGTGCCATCACCCCTGGAGGGGCTCACGAGCAGTACTTC
>TRBV5-1|TRBJ2-5|.|14|TRBD1
CASSYGQGRETQYF
TGCGCCAGCAGCTACGGACAGGGAAGGGAGACCCAGTACTTC
>TRBV2|TRBJ1-5|.|16|.
CASSEGAQRGNQPQHF
TGTGCCAGCAGTGAAGGGGCACAGAGGGGCAATCAGCCCCAGCATTTT
>TRBV5-1|TRBJ2-7|.|15|.
CASRNLSLSLYEQYF
TGCGCCAGCAGAAACTTATCCCTATCTTTATACGAGCAGTACTTC
>TRBV5-6|TRBJ2-7|.|14|.
CASSYREGSYEQYF
TGTGCCAGCAGCTACAGGGAGGGCTCCTACGAGCAGTACTTC
>TRBV28|TRBJ2-7|.|15|.
CASSSSRGFSFEQYF
TGTGCCAGCAGTTCCTCGCGAGGCTTTAGCTTCGAGCAGTACTTC
>TRBV5-4|TRBJ2-3|.|18|TRBD2
CASSRGGSGATSTDTQYF
TGTGCCAGCAGCCGCGGGGGTAGCGGAGCCACTAGCACAGATACGCAGTATTTT
>TRBV2|TRBJ1-6|.|13|.
CASRLAYNSPLHF
TGTGCCAGCAGGTTAGCCTATAATTCACCCCTCCACTTT
>TRBV19|TRBJ2-2|.|15|TRBD2
CASITLAGDTGELFF
TGTGCCAGTATTACACTAGCGGGGGACACCGGGGAGCTGTTTTTT
>TRBV5-1|TRBJ2-3|.|15|TRBD1
CASSTGQGEGDTQYF
TGCGCCAGCAGCACGGGACAGGGTGAGGGAGATACGCAGTATTTT
>TRBV20-1|TRBJ2-7|.|11|.
CSATFGGEQYF
TGCAGTGCTACCTTCGGGGGAGAGCAGTACTTC
>TRBV5-4|TRBJ1-1|.|15|TRBD1
CASSRGGQGPTEAFF
TGTGCCAGCAGCCGGGGCGGACAGGGGCCCACTGAAGCTTTCTTT
>TRBV6-7|TRBJ2-7|.|15|.
CASTPRIPAPYEQYF
TGTGCCAGCACCCCCAGAATCCCCGCCCCGTACGAGCAGTACTTC
>TRBV18|TRBJ1-5|.|13|.
CASSPWGNQPQHF
TGTGCCAGCTCACCATGGGGTAATCAGCCCCAGCATTTT
>TRBV4-1|TRBJ2-2|.|17|.
CASSQDYAAGNTGELFF
TGCGCCAGCAGCCAAGATTACGCGGCAGGGAACACCGGGGAGCTGTTTTTT
>TRBV6-5|TRBJ1-2|.|13|.
CASWRRGADGYTF
TGTGCCAGCTGGCGAAGGGGGGCGGATGGCTACACCTTC
>TRBV29-1|TRBJ2-3|.|12|.
CSVEQGTDTQYF
TGCAGCGTTGAGCAGGGCACAGATACGCAGTATTTT
>TRBV5-4|TRBJ2-7|.|14|TRBD2
CASSNRDYSYEQYF
TGTGCCAGCAGCAACCGGGACTACTCCTACGAGCAGTACTTC
>TRBV7-6|TRBJ1-3|.|14|.
CASSSEFPGDTIYF
TGTGCCAGCAGCTCTGAGTTTCCCGGCGACACCATATATTTT
>TRBV5-1|TRBJ2-1|.|16|.
CASSLVQGKLYNEQFF
TGCGCCAGCAGCTTGGTACAGGGAAAACTCTACAATGAGCAGTTCTTC
>TRBV28|TRBJ2-3|.|15|.
CASSFSGWGTDTQYF
TGTGCCAGCAGTTTTTCGGGCTGGGGGACAGATACGCAGTATTTT
>TRBV7-2|TRBJ2-2|.|14|.
CASSNGIWGGELFF
TGTGCCAGCAGCAACGGGATTTGGGGCGGGGAGCTGTTTTTT
>TRBV6-6|TRBJ2-1|.|15|.
CASSPRQSSYNEQFF
TGTGCCAGCAGCCCACGACAGAGCTCCTACAATGAGCAGTTCTTC
>TRBV7-3|TRBJ1-6|.|17|.
CASSSAIRGSYNSPLHF
TGTGCCAGCAGCTCGGCTATTCGGGGTTCCTATAATTCACCCCTCCACTTT
>TRBV19|TRBJ1-5|.|14|.
CASKIQGYNQPQHF
TGTGCCAGTAAAATTCAGGGGTATAATCAGCCCCAGCATTTT
>TRBV6-6|TRBJ1-6|.|13|TRBD1
CANQGQRNSPLHF
TGTGCCAACCAGGGACAGCGTAATTCACCCCTCCACTTT
>TRBV19|TRBJ1-1|once|12|.
CASSGREAEAFF
TGTGCCAGTAGTGGCAGGGAGGCTGAAGCTTTCTTT
>TRBV28|TRBJ2-7|.|16|.
CASSRLGTGNSYEQYF
TGTGCCAGCAGCAGACTTGGGACGGGAAACTCCTACGAGCAGTACTTC
>TRBV27|TRBJ2-5|.|15|.
CASSFYRDNQETQYF
TGTGCCAGCAGTTTCTACCGGGACAACCAAGAGACCCAGTACTTC
>TRBV5-1|TRBJ2-3|.|16|.
CASSSFGGTKTDTQYF
TGCGCCAGCAGCTCCTTCGGGGGTACTAAGACAGATACGCAGTATTTT
>TRBV4-1|TRBJ2-7|.|17|.
CASSPKSRGERSYEQYF
TGCGCCAGCAGCCCTAAAAGCAGGGGGGAGAGGTCCTACGAGCAGTACTTC
>TRBV2|TRBJ1-2|.|15|.
CASSGAWASNYGYTF
TGTGCCAGCAGTGGGGCATGGGCCTCTAACTATGGCTACACCTTC
>TRBV6-5|TRBJ2-5|.|16|TRBD2
CASSYAGLAPQETQYF
TGTGCCAGCAGTTATGCGGGACTAGCGCCGCAAGAGACCCAGTACTTC
>TRBV4-3|TRBJ1-4|.|14|.
CASSQDLPNEKLFF
TGCGCCAGCAGCCAAGATCTCCCTAATGAAAAACTGTTTTTT
>TRBV4-3|TRBJ2-1|.|14|.
CASSQGRGHNEQFF
TGCGCCAGCAGCCAAGGAAGGGGCCACAATGAGCAGTTCTTC
>TRBV5-1|TRBJ1-3|.|15|.
CASTLSGYTGNTIYF
TGCGCCAGCACATTGTCGGGGTATACTGGAAACACCATATATTTT
>TRBV7-2|TRBJ1-5|.|16|.
CASRLSGGNSNQPQHF
TGTGCCAGCCGACTTAGCGGAGGGAATAGCAATCAGCCCCAGCATTTT
>TRBV7-8|TRBJ2-2|.|19|TRBD2
CASSLFGTSGSYGTGELFF
TGTGCCAGCAGCTTATTTGGGACTAGCGGGAGTTATGGGACCGGGGAGCTGTTTTTT
>TRBV4-3|TRBJ1-1|.|14|TRBD1
CASSQQGVGTEAFF
TGCGCCAGCAGCCAGCAGGGGGTAGGCACTGAAGCTTTCTTT
>TRBV11-2|TRBJ1-2|.|14|.
CASSPSVTRYGYTF
TGTGCCAGCAGCCCGTCCGTCACCCGCTATGGCTACACCTTC
>TRBV10-3|TRBJ2-5|.|12|.
CAISESDETQYF
TGTGCCATCAGTGAGTCGGATGAGACCCAGTACTTC
>TRBV10-3|TRBJ2-1|.|16|TRBD2
CAISEKGTSGWNEQFF
TGTGCCATCAGTGAGAAGGGGACTAGCGGTTGGAATGAGCAGTTCTTC
>TRBV28|TRBJ2-1|once|13|TRBD2
CASSLDWGGEQFF
TGTGCCAGCAGTTTAGATTGGGGGGGTGAGCAGTTCTTC
>TRBV5-4|TRBJ2-3|.|16|TRBD2
CASSLDGRVTTDTQYF
TGTGCCAGCAGCTTGGATGGGAGGGTCACCACAGATACGCAGTATTTT
>TRBV2|TRBJ1-1|.|16|TRBD1
CASSPSWDRGNTEAFF
TGTGCCAGCAGCCCCTCGTGGGACAGGGGGAACACTGAAGCTTTCTTT
>TRBV28|TRBJ1-2|.|12|.
CASSRMDYGYTF
TGTGCCAGCAGTCGCATGGACTATGGCTACACCTTC
>TRBV2|TRBJ2-7|.|12|.
CASSLRENEQYF
TGTGCCAGCAGCCTTAGAGAGAACGAGCAGTACTTC
>TRBV27|TRBJ2-1|.|13|.
CATSGGGGNEQFF
TGTGCCACCTCCGGAGGGGGTGGCAATGAGCAGTTCTTC
>TRBV4-1|TRBJ1-2|.|15|.
CASSQEGVSNYGYTF
TGCGCCAGCAGCCAAGAGGGGGTTTCTAACTATGGCTACACCTTC
>TRBV7-2|TRBJ2-7|few|16|TRBD1
CASSLGAGTGPYEQYF
TGTGCCAGCAGCTTGGGAGCCGGGACAGGACCCTACGAGCAGTACTTC
>TRBV4-1|TRBJ2-7|.|14|TRBD2
CASSQVAGVGEQYF
TGCGCCAGCAGCCAAGTAGCGGGAGTTGGCGAGCAGTACTTC